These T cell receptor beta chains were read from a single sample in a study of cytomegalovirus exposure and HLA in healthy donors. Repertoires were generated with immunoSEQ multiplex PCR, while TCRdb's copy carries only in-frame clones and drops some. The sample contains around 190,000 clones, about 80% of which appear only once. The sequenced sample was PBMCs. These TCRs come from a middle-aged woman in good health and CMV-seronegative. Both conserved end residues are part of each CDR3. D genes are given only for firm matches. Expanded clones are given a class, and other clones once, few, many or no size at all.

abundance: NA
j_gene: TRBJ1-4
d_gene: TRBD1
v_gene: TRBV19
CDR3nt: TGTGCCAGTACCGACAGGGGGACTAATGAAAAACTGTTTTTT
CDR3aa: CASTDRGTNEKLFF

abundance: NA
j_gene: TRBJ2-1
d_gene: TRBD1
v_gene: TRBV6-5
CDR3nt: TGTGCCAGCACCCGACAGGGGCAGCAGTTCTTC
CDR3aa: CASTRQGQQFF

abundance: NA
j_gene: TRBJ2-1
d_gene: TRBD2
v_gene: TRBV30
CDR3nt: TGTGCCTGGAGTACTAGCGCGAGCAATGAGCAGTTCTTC
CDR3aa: CAWSTSASNEQFF

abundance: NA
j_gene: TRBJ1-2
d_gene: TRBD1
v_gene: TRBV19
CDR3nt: TGTGCCAGTAGTCAACCGGGACAGGGATATGGCTACACCTTC
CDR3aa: CASSQPGQGYGYTF

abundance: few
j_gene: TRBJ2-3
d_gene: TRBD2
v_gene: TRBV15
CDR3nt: TGTGCCACCAGCAGAGGACTAGCCCCAGATACGCAGTATTTT
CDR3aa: CATSRGLAPDTQYF

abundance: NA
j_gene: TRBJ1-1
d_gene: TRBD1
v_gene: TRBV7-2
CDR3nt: TGTGCCAGCAGAATACAGGGGGCGCCGAACACTGAAGCTTTCTTT
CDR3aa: CASRIQGAPNTEAFF

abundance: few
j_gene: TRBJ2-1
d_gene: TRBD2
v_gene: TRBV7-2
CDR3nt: TGTGCCAGCACAACCAAGACTAGCGGTTCCTACAATGAGCAGTTCTTC
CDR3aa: CASTTKTSGSYNEQFF

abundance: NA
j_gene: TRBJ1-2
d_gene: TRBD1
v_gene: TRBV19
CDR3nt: TGTGCCAGTAGTCTCCAGGACAGGGAGCACTATGGCTACACCTTC
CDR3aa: CASSLQDREHYGYTF

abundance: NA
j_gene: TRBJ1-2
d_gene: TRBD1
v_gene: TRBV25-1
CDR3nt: TGTGCCAGCAGTGAACTGGGACAGCCCTATGGCTACACCTTC
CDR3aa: CASSELGQPYGYTF

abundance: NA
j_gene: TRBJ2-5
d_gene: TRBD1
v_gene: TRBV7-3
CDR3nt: TGTGCCAGCAGCTTAACCGACAGGGGGGTAGGGGAGACCCAGTACTTC
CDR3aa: CASSLTDRGVGETQYF

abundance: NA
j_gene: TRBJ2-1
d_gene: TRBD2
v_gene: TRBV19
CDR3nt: TGTGCCAGTAGTAATTCAGCGGGAGGATATGAGCAGTTCTTC
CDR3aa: CASSNSAGGYEQFF

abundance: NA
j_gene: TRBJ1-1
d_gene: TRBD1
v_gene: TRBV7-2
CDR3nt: TGTGCCAGCAGCCCGGGACAGACGAACACTGAAGCTTTCTTT
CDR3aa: CASSPGQTNTEAFF

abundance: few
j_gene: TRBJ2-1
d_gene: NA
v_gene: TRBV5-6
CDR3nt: TGTGCCAGCAGCTTGCGTACTCGCGTGGACAATGAGCAGTTCTTC
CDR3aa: CASSLRTRVDNEQFF

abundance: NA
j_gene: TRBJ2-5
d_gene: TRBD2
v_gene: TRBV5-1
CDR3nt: TGCGCCAGCAGCCCTCCTAGCGGGAGGGAGACCCAGTACTTC
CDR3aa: CASSPPSGRETQYF

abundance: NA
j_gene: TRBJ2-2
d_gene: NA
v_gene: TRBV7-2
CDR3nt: TGTGCCAGCAGCTTCGGGACTTCCACCGGGGAGCTGTTTTTT
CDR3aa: CASSFGTSTGELFF

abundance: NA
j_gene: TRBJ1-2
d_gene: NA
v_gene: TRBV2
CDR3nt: TGTGCCAGCAGTGAAGAGCGCCTTCGCTATGGCTACACCTTC
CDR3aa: CASSEERLRYGYTF

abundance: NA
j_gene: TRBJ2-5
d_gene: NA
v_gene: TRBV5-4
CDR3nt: TGTGCCAGCAGCTCACGGAGTTCGGAGACCCAGTACTTC
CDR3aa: CASSSRSSETQYF

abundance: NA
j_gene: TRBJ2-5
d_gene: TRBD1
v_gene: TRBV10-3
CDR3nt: TGTGCCATCAGTGAGTCGACAGGGCACAAGACCCAGTACTTC
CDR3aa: CAISESTGHKTQYF

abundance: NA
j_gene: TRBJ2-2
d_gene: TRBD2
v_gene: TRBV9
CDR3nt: TGTGCCAGCAGCGTAACGACTAGCGGGAGAAGAGGGGAGCTGTTTTTT
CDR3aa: CASSVTTSGRRGELFF

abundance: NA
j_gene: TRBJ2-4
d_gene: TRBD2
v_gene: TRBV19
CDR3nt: TGTGCCAGTAGTATGAGGGCGCGGGGGGTGGGGGAAAACATTCAGTACTTC
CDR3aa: CASSMRARGVGENIQYF

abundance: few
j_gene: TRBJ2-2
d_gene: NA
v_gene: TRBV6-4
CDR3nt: TGTGCCAGCAGTGAAACAGCTAACACCGGGGAGCTGTTTTTT
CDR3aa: CASSETANTGELFF

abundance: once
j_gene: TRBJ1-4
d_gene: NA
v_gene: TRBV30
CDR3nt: TGTGCCTGGTCCCCGGGGGGGACTGCTAATGAAAAACTGTTTTTT
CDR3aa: CAWSPGGTANEKLFF

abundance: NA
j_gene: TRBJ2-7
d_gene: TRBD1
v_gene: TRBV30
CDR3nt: TGTGCCTGGAGTGCCCCAACAGGGGACCCCTACGAGCAGTACTTC
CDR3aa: CAWSAPTGDPYEQYF

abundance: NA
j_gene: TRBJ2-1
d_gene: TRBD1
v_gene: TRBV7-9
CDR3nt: TGTGCCAGCACCAACCCCTTGGGACAGGGGGCAAGTGAGCAGTTCTTC
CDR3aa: CASTNPLGQGASEQFF

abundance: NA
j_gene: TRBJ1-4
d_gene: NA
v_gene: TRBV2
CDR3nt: TGTGCCAGCAGAGGCGGGACTAATAATGAAAAACTGTTTTTT
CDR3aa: CASRGGTNNEKLFF

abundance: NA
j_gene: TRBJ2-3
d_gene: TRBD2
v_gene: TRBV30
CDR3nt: TGTGCCTGGAGCCTTGGGCTAGCGGGAGGCACAGATACGCAGTATTTT
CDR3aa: CAWSLGLAGGTDTQYF

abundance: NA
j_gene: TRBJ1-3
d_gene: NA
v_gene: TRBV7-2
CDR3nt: TGTGCCAGCTCGAGGGGGTCCAGGGAAGGAAACACCATATATTTT
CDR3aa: CASSRGSREGNTIYF

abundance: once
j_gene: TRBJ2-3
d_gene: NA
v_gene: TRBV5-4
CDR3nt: TGTGCCAGCAGCCCATTCGGGTCTGGCGGTTCTAGCACAGATACGCAGTATTTT
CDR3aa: CASSPFGSGGSSTDTQYF

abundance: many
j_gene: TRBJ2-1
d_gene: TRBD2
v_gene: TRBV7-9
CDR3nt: TGTGCCAGCAGCCCCCAGACTAGCGGGAGTCAGAATGAGCAGTTCTTC
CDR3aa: CASSPQTSGSQNEQFF

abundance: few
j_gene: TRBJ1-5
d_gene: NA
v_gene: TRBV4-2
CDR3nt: TGTGCCAGCAGCCAAGATTTGGGGGGGCATCAGCCCCAGCATTTT
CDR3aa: CASSQDLGGHQPQHF

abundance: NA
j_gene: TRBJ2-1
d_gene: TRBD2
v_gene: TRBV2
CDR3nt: TGTGCCAGCCATAGCGGGAGGGATTACAATGAGCAGTTCTTC
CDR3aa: CASHSGRDYNEQFF

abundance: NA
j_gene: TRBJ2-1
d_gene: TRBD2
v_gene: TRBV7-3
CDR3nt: TGTGCCAGCAGCTCACCCCCTAGCGGGAGGGGCTATGAGCAGTTCTTC
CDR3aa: CASSSPPSGRGYEQFF

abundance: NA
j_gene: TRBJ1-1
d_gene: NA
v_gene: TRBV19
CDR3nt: TGTGCCAGTAGTTGGGGGCCTGGGAACACTGAAGCTTTCTTT
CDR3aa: CASSWGPGNTEAFF

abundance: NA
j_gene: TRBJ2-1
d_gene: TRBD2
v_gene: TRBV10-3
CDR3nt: TGTGCCATAGCCGGGACTAGCGGGAGCTCCTACAATGAGCAGTTCTTC
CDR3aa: CAIAGTSGSSYNEQFF

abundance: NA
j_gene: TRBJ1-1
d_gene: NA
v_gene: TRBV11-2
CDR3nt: TGTGCCAGCAGCTTAGACAGGGTCTTGGATACTGAAGCTTTCTTT
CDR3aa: CASSLDRVLDTEAFF

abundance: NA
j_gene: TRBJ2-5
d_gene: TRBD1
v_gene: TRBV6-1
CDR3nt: TGTGCCAGCTTTAGAACAGGGGGCCGGGGGACCCAGTACTTC
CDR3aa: CASFRTGGRGTQYF

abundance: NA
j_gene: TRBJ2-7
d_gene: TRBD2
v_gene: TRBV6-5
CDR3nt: TGTGCCAGCAGATCTCCGGGACGGGGGGTCTACGAGCAGTACTTC
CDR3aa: CASRSPGRGVYEQYF

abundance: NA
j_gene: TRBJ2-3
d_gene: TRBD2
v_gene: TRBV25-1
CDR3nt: TGTGCCAGCAGTGAAGGTGGCCTAGCGGCGCTTAGTTCCCATACGCAGTATTTT
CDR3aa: CASSEGGLAALSSHTQYF

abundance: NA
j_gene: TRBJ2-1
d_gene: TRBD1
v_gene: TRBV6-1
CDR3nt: TGTGCCAGCAGTGACGCCCAGGGGGTTAAGAGTGAGCAGTTCTTC
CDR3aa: CASSDAQGVKSEQFF

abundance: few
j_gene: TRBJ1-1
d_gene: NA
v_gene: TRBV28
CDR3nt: TGTGCCAGCAGTTTAGGCTTCACTGAAGCTTTCTTT
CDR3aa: CASSLGFTEAFF

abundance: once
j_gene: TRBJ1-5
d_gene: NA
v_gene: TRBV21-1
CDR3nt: TGTGCCAGCGGGGGAGGGAATCAGCCCCAGCATTTT
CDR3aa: CASGGGNQPQHF

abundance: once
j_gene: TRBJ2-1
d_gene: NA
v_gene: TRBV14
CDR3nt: TGTGCCAGCAGCCAAGTAGCCTCATCGCACCTTGAAGTGCAGTTCTTC
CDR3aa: CASSQVASSHLEVQFF

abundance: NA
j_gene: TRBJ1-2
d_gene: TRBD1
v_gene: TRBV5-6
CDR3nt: TGTGCCAGCAGCTTAGGACAGGGGATATATGGCTACACCTTC
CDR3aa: CASSLGQGIYGYTF

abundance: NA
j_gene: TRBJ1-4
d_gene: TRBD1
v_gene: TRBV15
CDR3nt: TGTGCCACCAGCGGTGACAGGGGGAGTGAAAAACTGTTTTTT
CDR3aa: CATSGDRGSEKLFF

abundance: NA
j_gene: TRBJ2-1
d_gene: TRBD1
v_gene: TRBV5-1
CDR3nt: TGCGCCAGCAGCCTGGGACAGGGAATCAATGAGCAGTTCTTC
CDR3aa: CASSLGQGINEQFF

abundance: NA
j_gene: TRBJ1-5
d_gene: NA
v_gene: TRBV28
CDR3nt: TGTGCCAGCAGCCGAGACAATAGCAATCAGCCCCAGCATTTT
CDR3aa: CASSRDNSNQPQHF

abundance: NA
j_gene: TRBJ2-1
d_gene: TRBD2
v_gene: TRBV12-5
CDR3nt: TGTGCTAGTGGTTTGGTTCTAGCCGGACTAGCGGACTCGCGCTCCTACAATGAGCAGTTCTTC
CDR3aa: CASGLVLAGLADSRSYNEQFF

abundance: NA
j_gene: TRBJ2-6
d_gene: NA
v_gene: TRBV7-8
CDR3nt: TGTGCCAGCAGCTTGAGCGGGCTGTCTGGGGCCAACGTCCTGACTTTC
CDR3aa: CASSLSGLSGANVLTF

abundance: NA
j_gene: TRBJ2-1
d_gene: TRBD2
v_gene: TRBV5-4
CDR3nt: TGTGCCAGCAGGGCTGGACTAGCGGGGGACAATGAGCAGTTCTTC
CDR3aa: CASRAGLAGDNEQFF

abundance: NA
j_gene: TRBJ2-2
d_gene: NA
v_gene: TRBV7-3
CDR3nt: TGTGCCAGCAGCGAAGGAGGGAAGGGCACCGGGGAGCTGTTTTTT
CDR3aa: CASSEGGKGTGELFF

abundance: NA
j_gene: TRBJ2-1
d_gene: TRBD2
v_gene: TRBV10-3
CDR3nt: TGTGCCACTTCAAATGGGAGGGCGTCCTACAATGAGCAGTTCTTC
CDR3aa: CATSNGRASYNEQFF

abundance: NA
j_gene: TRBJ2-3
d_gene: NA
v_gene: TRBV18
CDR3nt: TGTGCCAGCCGAAAGGGAGGCGACACAGATACGCAGTATTTT
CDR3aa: CASRKGGDTDTQYF

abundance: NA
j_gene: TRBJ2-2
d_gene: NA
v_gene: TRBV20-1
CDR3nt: TGCAGTGCGTCAGGAACCGGGGAGCTGTTTTTT
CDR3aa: CSASGTGELFF